One sample yielded the 18 T cell receptor beta chains listed below, sequenced in a study of blood T cells in healthy people across ages. Next came a second PCR, run for about 6 to 12 cycles, which used a sample-barcoded 5' primer along with a J-beta primer mix. TCRdb reprocessed the 5' RACE reads with MiXCR, giving one entry per CDR3 protein. This repertoire shows around 870,000 distinct CDR3 sequences, around 28% found once; its top ten account for around 16%. Sample: blood. Receptors were obtained from an elderly woman in good health.

This clonotype was detected many times. The chain has TRBV7-9 and TRBJ2-3; a possible D gene is TRBD2 (5 bases). The ends were cut back, 5 bases at V and 5 bases at J, with 11 bases in the middle. This CDR3 is built from 13 residues. Germline CDR1 SEHNR, CDR2 FQNEAQ (reference sequence). DNA for the CDR3: TGTGCCAGCAGCACGCCCGGGGTAGATACGCAGTATTTT. Translating it yields CASSTPGVDTQYF.

This clonotype was seen many times. The chain carries TRBV6-2 or TRBV6-3 and TRBJ1-6, with no clear D. Germline CDR1 reads MNHEY; CDR2 reads SVGEGT. The CDR3 is 13 residues long. V lost 6 bases to trimming and J lost 12 bases, with 15 bases between them. CDR3 region: CASSPPGGQPLHF. As DNA, the CDR3 is TGTGCCAGCAGCCCACCGGGAGGGCAACCCCTCCACTTT.

This clonotype was observed at least ten times. This sequence joins TRBV20-1 and TRBJ2-3; 9 nucleotides agree with TRBD2. CDR3 length equals 15 residues. Trimming took 0 bases from V and 6 from J; bases not matched to a gene: 7. The germline V gene has CDR1 DFQATT and CDR2 SNEGSKA (reference sequence). Here the CDR3 reads CSARDLGLAGDTQYF. The CDR3 coding sequence is TGCAGTGCTAGAGATTTGGGACTAGCAGGGGATACGCAGTATTTT.

There are many counts of this clonotype. One end of the junction fails to match germline, which may point to a read error. The V gene is TRBV5-1, the J gene TRBJ2-3; D uncertain. Germline V gene data show CDR1 as SGHRS and CDR2 as YFSETQ. The CDR3 extends over 14 amino acids. CDR3 in DNA: TGTGCCAGCAGCTTGGGTCAGCCCGCAGATACGCAGTATTTT. Translated: CASSLGQPADTQYF.

Note on this clonotype: Since a much larger clone is just one base distant, this may be a read error. The genes are TRBV20-1 and TRBJ2-4, with 8 bases aligning to TRBD1. The J call is doubtful: the DNA matches TRBJ2-7 better. The CDR3 covers 15 residues. Germline-derived CDR1 and CDR2 are DFQATT and SNEGSKA (reference sequence). The CDR3 DNA is TGCAGTGCTAGAGGGTTCACAGGGGGTCCGTACGAGCAGTACTTC. Protein: CSARGFTGGPYEQYF.

This clonotype was detected many times. The rearrangement links TRBV20-1 to TRBJ2-5; D is perhaps TRBD1 or TRBD2 (5 bases each). Germline V lookup: CDR1 DFQATT, CDR2 SNEGSKA (reference sequence). The CDR3 covers 17 residues. With 3 bases removed from V and 2 bases from J, the gap between germline ends came to 22 bases. CDR3 coding DNA: TGCAGTGCTAGGCCCGGGACCGCCGGGTTGTCGCAAGAGACCCAGTACTTC. Translating it yields CSARPGTAGLSQETQYF.

CDR3 bases: TGTGCCAGCAGCGCCAGCGGGGGGTCAGACACCGGGGAGCTGTTTTTT. Encoded protein: CASSASGGSDTGELFF. This chain connects TRBV7-2 to TRBJ2-2, with TRBD2 matching over 9 bases. The length of the CDR3 is 16 residues. Trimming cost V 5 bases and J 3 bases; bases outside gene matches: 7. The germline V gene encodes CDR1 SGHTA and CDR2 FQGNSA.

V and J are TRBV20-1 and TRBJ2-3, with 9 bases fitting TRBD1. Germline CDR1 reads DFQATT; CDR2 reads SNEGSKA (reference sequence). With V trimmed by 4 bases and J by 3 bases, 8 bases remained unmatched. The CDR3 is 15 residues long. CDR3 bases: TGCAGTGCTAAGTCCGGGACAGGGCATACAGATACGCAGTATTTT. It encodes CSAKSGTGHTDTQYF.

In this sample, this clonotype turned up a few times. A read error may produce the germline difference seen at one junction end. The chain recombines TRBV3-1 with TRBJ2-1; 12 bases are shared with TRBD2. Germline V gene lookup returns CDR1 LGHDT and CDR2 YNNKEL (reference sequence). The CDR3 length is 16 residues. CDR3 sequence: CTSSQAGLAGNNEQFF. Here the CDR3 DNA reads TGTACCAGCAGCCAAGCAGGACTAGCGGGGAACAATGAGCAGTTCTTC.

This clonotype was found many times. The gene calls are TRBV14 and TRBJ1-4; D is ambiguous. Germline V gives CDR1 SGHDN, CDR2 FVKESK. V was trimmed by 6 bases and J by 3 bases, leaving 11 bases between them. The CDR3 runs 14 residues. The CDR3 sequence: CASSLGLPNEKLFF. DNA of the CDR3: TGTGCCAGCAGTCTGGGTCTCCCTAATGAAAAACTGTTTTTT.

This clonotype was found many times. This rearrangement joins TRBV5-4 to TRBJ2-5, with D possibly being TRBD1 (6 bases). Germline loops: CDR1 SGHNT, CDR2 YYREEE (reference sequence). This CDR3 region has 16 residues. The V and J ends lost 4 bases and 5 bases respectively, with 21 bases between them. CDR3 amino acids: CASSIAPGHDAETQYF. The CDR3 bases are TGTGCCAGCAGCATCGCTCCGGGACACGATGCGGAGACCCAGTACTTC.

This sequence joins TRBV5-1 and TRBJ2-1, with 10 bases fitting TRBD1. This CDR3 has 16 residues. Losses at the gene ends were 4 bases for V and 4 bases for J; bases not matched to a gene: 8. Germline CDR1 reads SGHRS; CDR2 reads YFSETQ. The chain's CDR3 is CASSPGTGARYNEQFF. As DNA, the CDR3 is TGCGCCAGCAGCCCTGGGACAGGGGCGCGGTACAATGAGCAGTTCTTC. The full variable domain, in which reference TRBV5-1 and TRBJ2-1 provide the parts outside the CDR3, is KAGVTQTPRYLIKTRGQQVTLSCSPISGHRSVSWYQQTPGQGLQFLFEYFSETQRNKGNFPGRFSGRQFSNSRSEMNVSTLELGDSALYLCASSPGTGARYNEQFFGPGTRLTVL.

The rearrangement joins TRBV5-1 to TRBJ2-2; weak D call: TRBD1 (6 bases). This CDR3 is 15 amino acids long. Germline-derived CDR1 and CDR2 are SGHRS and YFSETQ. Trimming cost V 2 bases and J 1 base, with 9 bases left between them. The CDR3 loop reads CASSLQQGNTGELFF. The CDR3 DNA reads as TGCGCCAGCAGCTTACAACAGGGGAACACCGGGGAGCTGTTTTTT. Looking up the rest from reference TRBV5-1 and TRBJ2-2 gives the full variable domain: KAGVTQTPRYLIKTRGQQVTLSCSPISGHRSVSWYQQTPGQGLQFLFEYFSETQRNKGNFPGRFSGRQFSNSRSEMNVSTLELGDSALYLCASSLQQGNTGELFFGEGSRLTVL.

The sample holds many counts of this clonotype. The chain combines TRBV7-2 with TRBJ2-1; maybe TRBD2 (6 bases). Germline V CDR1 and CDR2: SGHTA, FQGNSA. V was pared by 5 bases and J by 2 bases, with 13 bases between. This CDR3 contains 15 residues. CDR3 residues: CASSPRSGAYNEQFF. CDR3 coding DNA: TGTGCCAGCAGCCCTCGCTCGGGGGCCTACAATGAGCAGTTCTTC.

This clonotype was detected a few times. V is TRBV7-2 and J is TRBJ2-1; 11 bases agree with TRBD2. Germline assignment: CDR1 SGHTA and CDR2 FQGNSA. The V gene end was trimmed by 3 bases and the J gene end by 7 bases; junction bases not matched to a gene: 5. There are 15 residues in the CDR3. The CDR3: CASSLGLAASNEQFF. CDR3 nucleotides: TGTGCCAGCAGCTTGGGACTAGCGGCCTCGAATGAGCAGTTCTTC.

Concerning this clonotype: Possible read error: a much larger clone is one base away. As DNA, the CDR3 is TGTGCCAGCAGCTTAGACGGACAGTTCCAAGAGACCCAGTTCTTC. This sequence encodes CASSLDGQFQETQFF. The rearrangement joins TRBV7-2 to TRBJ2-1; perhaps TRBD1 as D (6 bases). The V and J ends lost 1 base and 13 bases respectively, with 20 bases between them. Germline values: CDR1 SGHTA, CDR2 FQGNSA. This CDR3 has 15 amino acids.

This clonotype was counted a few times. The genes are TRBV28 and TRBJ2-1, with TRBD1 matching over 8 bases. There are 14 residues in the CDR3. V shed 5 bases, J shed 15 bases, and the junction held 15 bases outside the gene matches. Germline CDR1 is MDHEN and CDR2 is SYDVKM. The CDR3 nucleotides are TGTGCCAGCAGTCAATCGGTGGTGGGACAGGCGATGTTCTTC. Its translation: CASSQSVVGQAMFF.

A note on this clonotype: One junction end disagrees with the germline gene, perhaps due to a read error. The chain is built from TRBV12-3 or TRBV12-4 and TRBJ1-1, with D uncertain. The CDR3 is made up of 14 amino acids. The CDR3 coding sequence is TGTGCCAGCAGGTTGCTAGCGCTGAACACTGAAACTTTCTTT. This translates into CASRLLALNTETFF.